The table lists the clone carrying this T cell receptor beta chain with a count of one. Its antigen remains unknown. The protocol was immunoSEQ multiplex PCR, while the TCRdb copy is restricted to in-frame clones and leaves out a portion. The sample consists of about 240,000 clones, approximately 84% of them appearing once. The J segment lost 5 bases and the V segment lost 0 bases, leaving 6 bases of the junction unmatched. Germline V gene lookup returns CDR1 SGHRS and CDR2 YFSETQ. The CDR3 is made up of 15 amino acids. The data were obtained in a study of cytomegalovirus exposure and HLA in healthy donors. About the research overall: It was reported in a later analysis that the same platform had been used for the 120 or so validation repertoires as for the roughly 670 first-cohort repertoires. Findings and caveats of the study: Reported performance of the classifier showed diagnosis of cytomegalovirus status with high specificity and sensitivity.

This TCR was sampled from a woman in her thirties in good health and CMV-seropositive. Sample: PBMCs. This rearrangement joins TRBV5-1 to TRBJ1-1, with 8 bases matching TRBD1. CDR3 in amino acids: CASSLEQGAGTEAFF. The DNA for the CDR3 is TGCGCCAGCAGCTTGGAGCAGGGGGCGGGTACTGAAGCTTTCTTT.